This T cell receptor (beta chain) was sequenced in a study of blood T cell repertoires in COVID-19 (dated by TCRdb to the early 2020s). For context, the study as a whole: Samples covering the acute and convalescent phases of COVID-19 were provided by collaborators in the United States, Italy and Spain. Samples were obtained from the ongoing ImmuneRACE study (first 160 participants) and from 950 to 1,500 subjects provided by 6 global collaborators. The material from the prospective study consisted of cDNA or gDNA derived from T cells, B-cell-depleted T cells, or PBMCs. Where available, HLA class I and class II types were obtained from metadata supplied by the sample provider rather than from assay-based typing. Deeply sampled blood TCRbeta repertoires from subjects exposed to, actively infected with, or recovered from COVID-19 were included in the dataset. Nearly every sample came with metadata listing a de-identified subject ID, COVID-19 status, age in years and sex. The repertoires were made available in a free public database intended to serve as a resource for research on the immune response to SARS-CoV-2. The full study reports these points: How much clinical and demographic metadata was included differed by source and by participant, and the metadata was provided uncurated.

For CDR1 and CDR2, the germline V gene (reference sequence) lists LNHDA and SQIVND. Cut back by 3 bases and 0 bases, the V and J ends lie 17 bases apart. From the cysteine up to the phenylalanine, the CDR3 has a length of 17 residues. Of the read, only the CDR3 DNA is kept; its 51 bases are in frame from base 1. Whole blood was collected in K2EDTA tubes by collaborating institutions according to the institutions' own protocols. Collaborator samples were shipped for TCRbeta analysis as frozen whole blood, isolated PBMCs, or DNA extracted from either sample type. Notes on this clone: Its antigen is unknown. Nothing much larger sits one base from this clone, and base qualities are not available.

The immunoSEQ Assay, a bias-controlled multiplex PCR, was used to amplify TCRbeta CDR3 regions from genomic DNA. The authors processed their data as follows. Nucleated cell counts per sample were estimated from amplification of reference gene primers within the assay. To quantify the absolute abundance of each unique TCRbeta CDR3 rearrangement, sequence reads were collapsed and filtered. For each sample, productive Simpson clonality was calculated by taking the square root of Simpson's diversity index across productive rearrangements. Sourced from immuneACCESS, this table was stored by TCRdb with only in-frame sequences that have V and J called. A share of the clones is absent; for the studies checked, an unresolved V gene accounts for under half, and the remainder has no known explanation. D and trimming come from the DNA, and the V and J calls and clone size come from that table. The sample contains around 62,000 clones, roughly 83% of them found a single time. 8.8% of the sample lies in the top ten.

The sequenced sample consisted of peripheral blood. The sequence links TRBV19 to TRBJ1-1; matching of 5 bases hints at TRBD1 as the D gene. The clonotype was recovered from a man aged 45-60 years with active COVID-19. The CDR3 loop reads CASSIGHRVDMNTEAFF. The DNA is TGTGCCAGTAGTATCGGACACCGAGTCGATATGAACACTGAAGCTTTCTTT.